This passage covers 26 T cell receptor beta chains from one sample sequenced in a study of cytomegalovirus exposure and HLA in healthy donors. The PCR made use of 60 Vbeta and 13 Jbeta primers. The method was immunoSEQ multiplex PCR; TCRdb's version includes in-frame clones alone and lacks a portion of them. The sample carries about 43,000 clones, over 70% recorded once. The sample was PBMCs. Every receptor here comes from a man aged 45-65 years in good health and CMV-seronegative.

A single count supports this clone. V and J are TRBV9 and TRBJ2-3; no reliable D call. The V end was cut by 0 bases, the J end by 6 bases, with 14 bases between. Per germline, CDR1 SGDLS and CDR2 YYNGEE. CDR3 length equals 15 residues. The CDR3 DNA follows: TGTGCCAGCAGCGTAGGGTCCCTTAGCCCCGATACGCAGTATTTT. It specifies CASSVGSLSPDTQYF.

For the CDR3, the DNA is TGTGCCAGTAGCATCCAGGGGGTAGGCTCTGGAAACACCATATATTTT. It is translated as CASSIQGVGSGNTIYF. This chain uses TRBV19 with TRBJ1-3; 7 nucleotides match TRBD1. The V and J ends lost 6 bases and 0 bases, in that order; junction bases with no gene match: 8. The CDR3 has 16 amino acids. Germline V CDR1 and CDR2: LNHDA, SQIVND (reference sequence).

For the CDR3, the DNA is TGTGCCAGCAACGAGGGACTCGTAGGCTCTGGGGCCAACGTCCTGACTTTC. Translated: CASNEGLVGSGANVLTF. The V call is TRBV11-2, the J call TRBJ2-6; D possibly corresponds to TRBD2 (6 bases). With 7 bases removed from V and 0 bases from J, the gap between germline ends came to 16 bases. Per the germline V gene, CDR1 is SGHAT and CDR2 is FQNNGV. The CDR3 spans 17 residues. The whole variable domain, filled in from reference TRBV11-2 and TRBJ2-6, reads EAGVAQSPRYKIIEKRQSVAFWCNPISGHATLYWYQQILGQGPKLLIQFQNNGVVDDSQLPKDRFSAERLKGVDSTLKIQPAKLEDSAVYLCASNEGLVGSGANVLTFGAGSRLTVL.

The chain carries TRBV9 and TRBJ2-1; 10 bases are a match to TRBD2. The V and J ends lost 3 bases and 10 bases, in that order; junction bases with no gene match: 10. CDR1 SGDLS and CDR2 YYNGEE come from the germline V gene. The CDR3 has 15 amino acids. CDR3 protein: CASSGSGGALGEQFF. The CDR3 nucleotides are TGTGCCAGCAGCGGAAGCGGGGGGGCATTAGGGGAGCAGTTCTTC. The full variable domain, rest sourced from reference TRBV9 and TRBJ2-1, is DSGVTQTPKHLITATGQRVTLRCSPRSGDLSVYWYQQSLDQGLQFLIQYYNGEERAKGNILERFSAQQFPDLHSELNLSSLELGDSALYFCASSGSGGALGEQFFGPGTRLTVL.

The chain is built from TRBV9 and TRBJ1-3; D remains unclear. Trimming pared 0 bases from V and 8 bases from J, leaving 15 bases between. Germline assignment: CDR1 SGDLS and CDR2 YYNGEE. This CDR3 spans 15 amino acids. The CDR3 is CASSVDVGGRDTIYF. The CDR3 nucleotides read TGTGCCAGCAGCGTAGATGTGGGAGGCCGGGACACCATATATTTT.

The genes are TRBV27 and TRBJ2-7; 7 bases agree with TRBD2. This CDR3 comprises 13 residues. The germline CDR1 and CDR2 sequences are MNHEY and SMNVEV (reference sequence). With 0 bases clipped from V and 6 bases from J, the junction kept 2 bases outside the gene matches. In DNA, the CDR3 is TGTGCCAGCAGTTTATCGGGGGGGGGCGAGCAGTACTTC. Translating it yields CASSLSGGGEQYF.

In the case of this clone: This likely stems from a read error, as it lies one base from a far larger clone. The same CDR3 can be traced to other DNA sequences in this sample. The rearrangement uses TRBV5-4 and TRBJ2-6; D remains ambiguous. Trimming shortened V by 1 base and J by 1 base, and 12 bases separated the two germline ends. The CDR3 has 17 residues. Germline V gene lookup returns CDR1 SGHNT and CDR2 YYREEE (reference sequence). CDR3 protein: CASSLLGASSGANVLTF. In DNA form, the CDR3 reads TGTGCCAGCAGCTTGCTTGGAGCTAGTTCTGGGGCCAACGTCCTGACTTTC.

The chain is built from TRBV18 and TRBJ2-5; 7 bases line up with TRBD2. Trimming took 2 bases from V and 4 from J; bases not matched to a gene: 10. CDR1 and CDR2 (germline): KGHSH, LQKENI. The CDR3 is 16 residues long. The CDR3 DNA follows: TGTGCCAGCTCACCATTCGCTGGGAGGGGCGGAGAGACCCAGTACTTC. As protein: CASSPFAGRGGETQYF. Complete variable domain (other parts from reference TRBV18 and TRBJ2-5): NAGVMQNPRHLVRRRGQEARLRCSPMKGHSHVYWYRQLPEEGLKFMVYLQKENIIDESGMPKERFSAEFPKEGPSILRIQQVVRGDSAAYFCASSPFAGRGGETQYFGPGTRLLVL.

The chain has TRBV5-6 and TRBJ2-7, with 9 bases lining up with TRBD1. The CDR3 sequence is 14 residues long. V lost 4 bases, J lost 4 bases, and 6 bases stayed unmatched. CDR1 is SGHDT, CDR2 YYEEEE, per germline. The CDR3: CASSPPGQGYEQYF. The DNA for the CDR3 is TGTGCCAGCAGCCCCCCGGGACAGGGTTACGAGCAGTACTTC.

This chain joins TRBV6-5 and TRBJ2-1, with D tentatively TRBD2 (5 bases). The length of the CDR3 is 15 residues. V was pared by 0 bases and J by 7 bases, with 13 bases between. Germline V gene sequence: CDR1 MNHEY, CDR2 SVGAGI. The chain's CDR3 is CASSYSRGPTNEQFF. In DNA form, the CDR3 reads TGTGCCAGCAGTTACTCCCGGGGTCCTACGAATGAGCAGTTCTTC.

The J gene is TRBJ1-2, the V gene TRBV19; D call uncertain. In germline, CDR1 is LNHDA, CDR2 SQIVND (reference sequence). The CDR3 is 15 residues long. The V gene lost 0 bases and the J gene lost 10 bases, with 18 bases spanning the gap. The CDR3 DNA is TGTGCCAGTAGTATAGACGGAGCGGCAGCTGCGGACTACACCTTC. The encoded protein is CASSIDGAAAADYTF.

CDR3 nucleotide sequence: TGTGCCAGCAGCAGACAGGGGTTGAACACTGAAGCTTTCTTT. Its protein product is CASSRQGLNTEAFF. The chain joins TRBV7-2 to TRBJ1-1; 8 bases are a match to TRBD1. CDR1 is SGHTA and CDR2 is FQGNSA in the germline V gene. The CDR3 runs 14 residues. Losses at the gene ends were 5 bases for V and 0 bases for J; bases not matched to a gene: 2.

The chain links TRBV19 to TRBJ2-7; D perhaps matches TRBD2 (5 bases). The length of the CDR3 is 13 residues. Deletions cut 3 bases from V and 2 bases from J, with 8 bases between. Looked up from germline, CDR1 is LNHDA and CDR2 is SQIVND (reference sequence). As DNA, the CDR3 is TGTGCCAGTAGTATGGCGGGCGCCTACGAGCAGTACTTC. Its translation is CASSMAGAYEQYF.

This clone was observed a single time. This sequence joins TRBV6-4 and TRBJ2-1, with TRBD1 matching over 10 bases. The CDR3 runs 16 residues. The J segment lost 3 bases and the V segment lost 0 bases, leaving 2 bases of the junction unmatched. Germline CDR1 reads MRHNA; CDR2 reads SNTAGT. The CDR3 here is CASSDSDRGLYNEQFF. The CDR3 nucleotides read TGTGCCAGCAGTGACTCAGACAGGGGGCTCTACAATGAGCAGTTCTTC.

V gene TRBV7-2 combines with J gene TRBJ2-1, with D hard to call. Trimming removed 6 bases from V and 12 bases from J, with 18 bases in between. The CDR3 runs 13 residues. Germline V gives CDR1 SGHTA, CDR2 FQGNSA. The CDR3 protein is CASSLSVPAGQFF. The DNA for the CDR3 is TGTGCCAGCAGTCTAAGCGTCCCAGCTGGGCAGTTCTTC.

The V and J genes are TRBV7-9 and TRBJ2-7; no clear D gene. This CDR3 comprises 15 residues. The V gene's germline CDR1 is SEHNR and CDR2 FQNEAQ (reference sequence). Between the trimmed V and J ends, which lost 5 bases and 3 bases, there was a span of 17 bases. The CDR3 region is CASSQVEMPLYEQYF. CDR3 coding DNA: TGTGCCAGCAGCCAAGTAGAAATGCCCCTCTACGAGCAGTACTTC.

The rearrangement links TRBV10-1 to TRBJ2-2; the match to TRBD1 covers 9 bases. The germline V gene has CDR1 WNHNN and CDR2 SYGVQD (reference sequence). The CDR3 consists of 16 residues. J gave up 1 base and V 8 bases, and 8 bases lay outside the gene matches. As DNA, the CDR3 is TGCGCCAGCGCCGACAGGGGGAAAGAGAACACCGGGGAGCTGTTTTTT. Translation: CASADRGKENTGELFF.

The chain uses TRBV6-5 and TRBJ1-6; D uncertain. Germline CDR1 MNHEY, CDR2 SVGAGI. The ends were cut back, 6 bases at V and 8 bases at J, with 8 bases in the middle. The CDR3 runs to 12 residues. CDR3 region: CASSPLYSPLHF. Written as DNA, the CDR3 is TGTGCCAGCAGCCCCTTATATTCACCCCTCCACTTT.

The CDR3 nucleotides read TGTGCCAGCAGCTCCCTACCCGCCTCCTACGAGCAGTACTTC. Encoded protein: CASSSLPASYEQYF. The chain employs TRBV7-9 and TRBJ2-7; no clear D. V was shortened by 4 bases and J by 0 bases, with 10 bases between the two germline ends. Looked up from germline, CDR1 is SEHNR and CDR2 is FQNEAQ (reference sequence). The CDR3 loop spans 14 amino acids.

The chain employs TRBV6-1 and TRBJ1-6, with unresolved D. CDR1 is MNHNS, CDR2 SASEGT, per germline. Trimming left V 0 bases short and J 15 bases short, with 15 bases between. There are 14 residues in the CDR3. This CDR3 reads CASSEARSARGLHF. CDR3 DNA sequence: TGTGCCAGCAGTGAAGCGAGGTCGGCCCGGGGCCTCCACTTT.

The chain uses TRBV4-2 and TRBJ1-1; unclear D gene. In germline, CDR1 is LGHNA, CDR2 YNFKEQ. The V end lost 4 bases, the J end lost 0 bases, and 9 bases lay between the germline ends. CDR3 size: 14 residues. The CDR3 coding sequence is TGTGCCAGCAGCCGAGGGAAAATGAACACTGAAGCTTTCTTT. Translation gives CASSRGKMNTEAFF.

This chain joins TRBV9 and TRBJ2-2; 10 bases line up with TRBD2. The V gene end was trimmed by 0 bases and the J gene end by 6 bases; junction bases not matched to a gene: 8. The CDR3 contains 17 residues. The germline V gene has CDR1 SGDLS and CDR2 YYNGEE. The CDR3 region is CASSVATPSGSPGELFF. CDR3 sequence (DNA): TGTGCCAGCAGCGTAGCTACTCCTAGCGGGAGTCCCGGGGAGCTGTTTTTT.

V usage is TRBV4-2 and J usage is TRBJ2-7; tentatively, D is TRBD2 (5 bases). Germline lookup yields CDR1 LGHNA and CDR2 YNFKEQ. The CDR3 runs to 13 residues. V gave up 4 bases and J gave up 3 bases, with 10 bases separating them. The CDR3: CASSPGVSYEQYF. The CDR3 coding sequence is TGTGCCAGCAGCCCCGGGGTGAGCTACGAGCAGTACTTC.

The rearrangement links TRBV6-5 to TRBJ2-2, with D unresolved. The CDR3 extends over 16 amino acids. Trimming stripped 0 bases from V and 1 base from J, with 9 bases between. The V gene's germline CDR1 is MNHEY and CDR2 SVGAGI. The DNA for the CDR3 is TGTGCCAGCAGTTACTCGAGGCGGCTGAACACCGGGGAGCTGTTTTTT. Translated: CASSYSRRLNTGELFF.

V gene TRBV7-8 combines with J gene TRBJ2-1; a possible D gene is TRBD2 (5 bases). The CDR3 consists of 17 residues. The germline CDR1 and CDR2 sequences are SGHVS and FQNEAQ. The germline V and J ends were trimmed by 0 bases and 0 bases, with 12 bases remaining between them. The CDR3 sequence: CASSLAVSGSSYNEQFF. CDR3 nucleotides: TGTGCCAGCAGCTTAGCTGTGTCGGGGAGCTCCTACAATGAGCAGTTCTTC.

The chain combines TRBV10-3 with TRBJ2-1, with a tentative D call TRBD1 (6 bases). In germline, CDR1 is ENHRY, CDR2 SYGVKD. CDR3 length: 15 amino acids. Trimming took 0 bases from V and 9 from J, leaving 15 bases between them. In nucleotides, the CDR3 is TGTGCCATCAGTGAGTCAGGGGGTCGGGGTGGTGAGCAGTTCTTC. Translating gives CAISESGGRGGEQFF.